The 25 T cell receptor beta chains below come from one sample, sequenced in a study of shared clonotypes between healthy human individuals. Generated by immunoSEQ multiplex PCR, the TCRdb table keeps only in-frame clones and is missing some. The table includes about 2 million clones, approximately 95% detected once. Naive CD8 populations comprised CD45RO-negative cells positively selected for CCR7, excluding terminally differentiated effector memory CD45RA+ cells. The sample taken for sequencing was naive CD8+ T cells sorted from blood. The receptors were gathered from a man younger than 35 in good health.

The chain carries TRBV10-3 and TRBJ2-7; D might be TRBD1 (6 bases). The CDR3 sequence is 13 residues long. Between the trimmed V and J ends, which lost 7 bases and 0 bases, there was a span of 10 bases. CDR1 and CDR2 from the germline V gene are ENHRY and SYGVKD. Here the CDR3 reads CAITVDSSYEQYF. Here the CDR3 DNA reads TGTGCCATCACTGTGGACAGCTCCTACGAGCAGTACTTC.

This chain connects TRBV19 to TRBJ2-3; D gene uncertain. CDR1 and CDR2 (germline): LNHDA, SQIVND (reference sequence). The CDR3 runs to 14 residues. Trimming took off 1 base at V and 3 bases at J, with 8 bases between the two ends. CDR3 sequence: CASSIGALTDTQYF. CDR3 DNA sequence: TGTGCCAGTAGTATAGGGGCGCTAACAGATACGCAGTATTTT.

As regards this clone: One end of the junction does not line up with germline, which may come from a read error. J is TRBJ2-4 and V is TRBV13; 16 nucleotides line up with TRBD2. CDR1 PRHDT and CDR2 FYEKMQ come from the germline V gene (reference sequence). The CDR3 sequence is 14 residues long. CDR3 sequence reads: CASSEGLAGGPRHF. For the CDR3, the DNA is TGTGCCAGCAGCGAGGGACTAGCGGGGGGGCCGAGGCACTTC.

V is TRBV7-9 and J is TRBJ1-6; a weak D match, TRBD1 (6 bases). This CDR3 contains 16 residues. Germline V CDR1 and CDR2: SEHNR, FQNEAQ (reference sequence). Trimming cost V 4 bases and J 8 bases, with 18 bases left between them. In nucleotides, the CDR3 is TGTGCCAGCAGCTCAAGGTTAGGGACAAGGGATTCACCCCTCCACTTT. It yields the protein CASSSRLGTRDSPLHF.

V and J are TRBV9 and TRBJ2-1; the match to TRBD2 covers 11 bases. This CDR3 contains 16 residues. With V trimmed by 8 bases and J by 13 bases, 20 bases remained unmatched. The germline V gene encodes CDR1 SGDLS and CDR2 YYNGEE. CDR3 in amino acids: CASSHPLAGGPLDQFF. In nucleotides, the CDR3 is TGTGCCAGTAGCCACCCTCTAGCGGGGGGCCCCTTGGATCAGTTCTTC.

In this sample, this clone turned up once. The rearrangement joins TRBV27 to TRBJ2-3; weak D call: TRBD1 (7 bases). Germline assignment: CDR1 MNHEY and CDR2 SMNVEV (reference sequence). V lost 7 bases, J lost 0 bases, and 17 bases lay in between. The length of the CDR3 is 16 residues. The CDR3 loop reads CASNPIPGGSTDTQYF. As DNA, the CDR3 is TGTGCCAGCAACCCCATACCAGGGGGGAGCACAGATACGCAGTATTTT.

V gene TRBV13 combines with J gene TRBJ2-5, with 7 bases that match TRBD1. CDR1 is PRHDT and CDR2 is FYEKMQ in the germline V gene (reference sequence). V trimming: 2 bases; J trimming: 1 base; junction bases outside the gene matches: 10. The CDR3 consists of 17 residues. The CDR3 loop reads CASSLRGNRGLQETQYF. In nucleotides, the CDR3 is TGTGCCAGCAGCTTACGGGGCAACAGGGGTCTCCAAGAGACCCAGTACTTC.

The V call is TRBV7-9, the J call TRBJ1-1; D may be TRBD1 (6 bases). The V end was cut by 5 bases, the J end by 0 bases, with 13 bases between. Germline V lookup: CDR1 SEHNR, CDR2 FQNEAQ (reference sequence). The CDR3 extends over 15 amino acids. The CDR3 sequence is CASSSNGQMNTEAFF. Here the CDR3 DNA reads TGTGCCAGCAGCAGTAATGGACAGATGAACACTGAAGCTTTCTTT.

V is TRBV10-2 and J is TRBJ1-2, with 8 bases identical to TRBD1. In germline, CDR1 is WSHSY, CDR2 SAAADI. The CDR3 extends over 17 amino acids. The V gene end was trimmed by 3 bases and the J gene end by 6 bases; junction bases not matched to a gene: 15. The CDR3 region has the DNA TGCGCCAGCAGTGACGCAGGGGGCGAAATCCCGTTACATGGCTACACCTTC. Residues: CASSDAGGEIPLHGYTF.

This clone was observed once. V is TRBV19 and J is TRBJ1-1; maybe TRBD1 (6 bases). Germline CDR1 is LNHDA and CDR2 is SQIVND (reference sequence). The CDR3 is 11 residues long. The ends were cut back, 9 bases at V and 13 bases at J, with 18 bases in the middle. CDR3 in DNA: TGTGCCAGCCAGATCCAGGGGAAGGGTTTCTTT. Protein sequence: CASQIQGKGFF. The entire variable domain, with the rest obtained from reference TRBV19 and TRBJ1-1, is as follows: DGGITQSPKYLFRKEGQNVTLSCEQNLNHDAMYWYRQDPGQGLRLIYYSQIVNDFQKGDIAEGYSVSREKKESFPLTVTSAQKNPTAFYLCASQIQGKGFFGQGTRLTVV.

This chain links TRBV19 with TRBJ2-7; 7 positions agree with TRBD1. Unmatched junction bases numbered 10, after V lost 2 bases and J lost 0 bases. This CDR3 has 17 residues. Germline values: CDR1 LNHDA, CDR2 SQIVND (reference sequence). As DNA, the CDR3 is TGTGCCAGTAGTATAAAAAGGGGGCCAGCCGTCTCCTACGAGCAGTACTTC. Amino acid sequence: CASSIKRGPAVSYEQYF.

The chain links TRBV14 to TRBJ2-7; the match to TRBD1 covers 9 bases. The V segment lost 3 bases and the J segment 3 bases; nucleotides outside the gene matches: 3. Germline V gives CDR1 SGHDN, CDR2 FVKESK. The CDR3 runs to 14 residues. The CDR3 DNA is TGTGCCAGCAGCCAGTGGGACAGGGTCTACGAGCAGTACTTC. This sequence encodes CASSQWDRVYEQYF.

The V and J genes are TRBV12-5 and TRBJ2-7; 8 bases are a match to TRBD2. Germline values: CDR1 LGHNT, CDR2 FRNRAP. The CDR3 covers 15 residues. Trimming removed 0 bases from V and 0 bases from J; junction bases left unmatched: 1. The CDR3 loop is CASGLVSGSSYEQYF. Here the CDR3 DNA reads TGTGCTAGTGGTTTGGTAAGCGGGAGCTCCTACGAGCAGTACTTC. The full variable domain, rest sourced from reference TRBV12-5 and TRBJ2-7, is DARVTQTPRHKVTEMGQEVTMRCQPILGHNTVFWYRQTMMQGLELLAYFRNRAPLDDSGMPKDRFSAEMPDATLATLKIQPSEPRDSAVYFCASGLVSGSSYEQYFGPGTRLTVT.

The chain joins TRBV4-3 to TRBJ2-2; 9 bases are shared with TRBD2. The germline CDR1 and CDR2 sequences are LGHNA and YSLEER. V shed 3 bases and J 2 bases; nucleotides not matched to a gene: 4. The CDR3 is made up of 16 amino acids. The CDR3 nucleotides are TGCGCCAGCAGCCAGCTAGCGGGAATTAACACCGGGGAGCTGTTTTTT. Its protein is CASSQLAGINTGELFF.

A remark on this clone: Other DNA sequences in this sample translate to the same CDR3. The chain carries TRBV27 and TRBJ1-6; D is undetermined. V was pared by 2 bases and J by 6 bases, with 8 bases between. This CDR3 spans 14 amino acids. Germline-derived CDR1 and CDR2 are MNHEY and SMNVEV (reference sequence). This chain's CDR3 is CASSLVGSNSPLHF. In DNA, the CDR3 is TGTGCCAGCAGTTTAGTAGGGTCTAATTCACCCCTCCACTTT.

The chain recombines TRBV5-1 with TRBJ2-7; 8 bases agree with TRBD1. This CDR3 spans 15 amino acids. Trimming removed 0 bases from V and 2 bases from J; junction bases left unmatched: 4. Germline CDR1 SGHRS, CDR2 YFSETQ. CDR3 amino acids: CASSLGQGLTYEQYF. CDR3 coding DNA: TGCGCCAGCAGCTTGGGACAGGGGCTGACCTACGAGCAGTACTTC. Using reference TRBV5-1 and TRBJ2-7 for the parts outside the CDR3, the full variable domain is KAGVTQTPRYLIKTRGQQVTLSCSPISGHRSVSWYQQTPGQGLQFLFEYFSETQRNKGNFPGRFSGRQFSNSRSEMNVSTLELGDSALYLCASSLGQGLTYEQYFGPGTRLTVT.

The V call is TRBV7-9, the J call TRBJ1-1; D gene unclear. The V end was cut by 1 base, the J end by 5 bases, with 8 bases between. There are 13 residues in the CDR3. Per the germline V gene, CDR1 is SEHNR and CDR2 is FQNEAQ (reference sequence). The CDR3 protein is CASSLEVETEAFF. CDR3 nucleotide sequence: TGTGCCAGCAGCTTAGAGGTTGAGACTGAAGCTTTCTTT.

Notes on this clone: This could be a read error, since a much larger clone is one nucleotide away. In the same sample, other DNA sequences code for this CDR3. The chain employs TRBV7-6 and TRBJ1-1; D ambiguous. This CDR3 is 12 amino acids long. CDR1 is SGHVS and CDR2 is FNYEAQ in the germline V gene. V gave up 0 bases and J gave up 5 bases, with 4 bases separating them. The chain's CDR3 is CASSLAGTEAFF. The CDR3 nucleotides are TGTGCCAGCAGCTTAGCGGGGACTGAAGCTTTCTTT.

The rearrangement links TRBV5-1 to TRBJ2-2; no reliable D call. The CDR3 runs to 19 residues. Germline CDR1 SGHRS, CDR2 YFSETQ. The ends were cut back, 3 bases at V and 4 bases at J, with 25 bases in the middle. The CDR3 reads CASSSTLGGPDSTTGELFF. The CDR3 nucleotides are TGCGCCAGCAGCTCAACCCTAGGTGGGCCTGATTCCACCACCGGGGAGCTGTTTTTT.

The chain carries TRBV2 and TRBJ2-3; 9 nucleotides line up with TRBD2. The germline V gene encodes CDR1 SNHLY and CDR2 FYNNEI. With 5 bases clipped from V and 2 bases from J, the junction kept 5 bases outside the gene matches. This CDR3 region has 15 residues. CDR3 in DNA: TGTGCCAGCAGTTGGACTAGCGAGCACACAGATACGCAGTATTTT. It specifies CASSWTSEHTDTQYF. The entire variable domain, with the rest obtained from reference TRBV2 and TRBJ2-3, is as follows: EPEVTQTPSHQVTQMGQEVILRCVPISNHLYFYWYRQILGQKVEFLVSFYNNEISEKSEIFDDQFSVERPDGSNFTLKIRSTKLEDSAMYFCASSWTSEHTDTQYFGPGTRLTVL.

The J gene is TRBJ2-7, the V gene TRBV6-1, with TRBD1 matching over 11 bases. The CDR3 contains 13 residues. Losses at the gene ends were 8 bases for V and 4 bases for J; bases not matched to a gene: 4. The V gene's germline CDR1 is MNHNS and CDR2 SASEGT. The chain's CDR3 is CASWGTGGYEQYF. CDR3 nucleotide sequence: TGTGCCAGCTGGGGGACAGGGGGATACGAGCAGTACTTC.

A few counts support this clone. Distinct nucleotide sequences in the sample also encode this CDR3. The genes are TRBV4-1 and TRBJ2-7; D unresolved. Germline CDR1 and CDR2: MGHRA and YSYEKL. This CDR3 comprises 12 residues. Trimming pared 1 base from V and 2 bases from J, leaving 3 bases between. DNA of the CDR3: TGCGCCAGCAGCCAAGGGCCCTACGAGCAGTACTTC. Translation gives CASSQGPYEQYF.

This clone was seen a single time. The chain links TRBV11-1 to TRBJ1-2; D unclear. Trimming took off 3 bases at V and 4 bases at J, with 6 bases between the two ends. Germline V gene data show CDR1 as SGHAT and CDR2 as FQDESV (reference sequence). This CDR3 is 12 amino acids long. Here the CDR3 DNA reads TGTGCCAGCAGCTTTGGAAGCTATGGCTACACCTTC. Translation: CASSFGSYGYTF. Based on the CDR3 plus reference TRBV11-1 and TRBJ1-2, the full variable domain is EAEVAQSPRYKITEKSQAVAFWCDPISGHATLYWYRQILGQGPELLVQFQDESVVDDSQLPKDRFSAERLKGVDSTLKIQPAELGDSAMYLCASSFGSYGYTFGSGTRLTVV.

The chain is built from TRBV7-9 and TRBJ1-1, with TRBD1 matching over 7 bases. V gave up 4 bases and J gave up 6 bases; unmatched junction bases: 2. This CDR3 spans 12 amino acids. Germline V gene lookup returns CDR1 SEHNR and CDR2 FQNEAQ (reference sequence). CDR3 bases: TGTGCCAGCAGCTCCCAGGGGGCTGAAGCTTTCTTT. Translated, it gives CASSSQGAEAFF.

Remarks on this clone: Other DNA sequences from this sample encode an identical CDR3 as well. This rearrangement joins TRBV11-2 to TRBJ1-5; no reliable D call. Trimming cost V 1 base and J 3 bases, with 4 bases left between them. CDR3 length: 13 amino acids. The V gene's germline CDR1 is SGHAT and CDR2 FQNNGV. CDR3 bases: TGTGCCAGCAGCTTAGGCCCCAATCAGCCCCAGCATTTT. Translating gives CASSLGPNQPQHF.